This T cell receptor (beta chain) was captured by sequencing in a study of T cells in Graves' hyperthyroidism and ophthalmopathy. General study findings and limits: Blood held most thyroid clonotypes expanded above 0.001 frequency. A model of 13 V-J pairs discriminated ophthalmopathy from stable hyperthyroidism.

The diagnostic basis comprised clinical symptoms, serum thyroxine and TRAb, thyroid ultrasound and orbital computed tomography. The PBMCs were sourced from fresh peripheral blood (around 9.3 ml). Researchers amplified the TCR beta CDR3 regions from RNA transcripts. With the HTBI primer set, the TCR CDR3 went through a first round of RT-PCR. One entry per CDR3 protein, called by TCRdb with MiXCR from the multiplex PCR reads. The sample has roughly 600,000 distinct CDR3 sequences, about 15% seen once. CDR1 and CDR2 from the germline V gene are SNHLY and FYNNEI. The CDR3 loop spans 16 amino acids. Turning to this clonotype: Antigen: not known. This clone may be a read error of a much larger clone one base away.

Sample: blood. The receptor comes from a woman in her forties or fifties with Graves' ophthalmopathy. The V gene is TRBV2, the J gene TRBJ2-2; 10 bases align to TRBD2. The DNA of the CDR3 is TGTGCCAGCAGACCGGGACTAGCGTCGAACACCTGGGAGCTGTTTTTT. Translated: CASRPGLASNTWELFF.